This T cell receptor (beta chain) appears in the sequencing data of a study of cytomegalovirus exposure and HLA in healthy donors (dated by TCRdb to about 2017). With respect to the entire study: An earlier analysis of several hundred of the donors reported 276 Gb of sequence data and 117 million unique TCR beta sequences obtained from around 190 million T cells. An earlier analysis of several hundred of the donors applied high-throughput TCR beta sequencing to assess whether each TCR beta V gene segment acted as functional or pseudogenic. In the later analysis, no new phenotypic data were used to find candidate immune exposures; instead, reliance was placed on TCR beta sequences and their occurrence across donors. Of the approximately 400 genotyped donors, over 80% were placed in the genetic ancestry cluster associated with self-reported Caucasian donors. The study was designed to test whether signatures of past pathogen exposure could be identified by cataloging public T cell receptors. Typing coverage differed by locus: A, B, C, DRB1 and DQB1 were typed in roughly 620-640 donors, DQA1 in roughly 500, DPA1 in 606, and DPB1 in roughly 470. Donor age, sex, ethnicity and CMV serostatus were collected together with the repertoire data. A later genetic analysis used genome-wide SNP genotypes for about three fifths of the 666 donors, treating that subset as a discovery cohort. On average, over 200,000 unique TCR beta nucleotide sequences were sequenced per donor among about 400 genotyped donors of the cohort, with 15% to 20% of those sequences being non-productive. Four to six DR-DQ haplotypes were handled as single units for association and clustering because linkage in the cohort was strong. To study patterns of TCR occurrence, a later analysis re-analyzed previously published TCR beta repertoires from 500 to 850 donors and added high-resolution HLA genotyping. HLA typing covered class I and class II loci at four-digit resolution. Besides the first cohort of hundreds of subjects, a separate validation cohort made up of 120 different subjects was used. To predict cytomegalovirus infection status, the study combined high-throughput TCR immunosequencing, statistical association of individual TCRs with disease status, and machine learning. Every discovery cohort repertoire had been produced on one sequencing platform. An early release covering about 600 HLA-typed donors comprised 300 to 350 gigabases of sequencing data and around 85 million unique TCR sequences. The study used immunosequencing to profile the T cell repertoires of more than 650 subjects and linked those repertoires to cytomegalovirus serostatus. Study-wide findings and limitations: For the cohort, immune exposure information was limited to CMV serostatus. In a later analysis, several top co-occurrence clusters were reported to appear linked to parvovirus B19, influenza, CMV and Epstein-Barr virus. Because counts were too low, approximately 18 rarely observed V segments, including chromosome 9 orphons, were excluded from the earlier analysis of 587 of the donors. The study listed approximately 160 TCR beta chains as associated with cytomegalovirus. According to a later analysis, TCR association rates differed among HLA loci, with DRB1 alleles showing the most associated TCRs and HLA-C alleles showing the fewest. A cluster of highly shared sequence variants was judged likely to be a technical artifact of the sequencing pipeline. Compared with the approximately 670-donor mean, donors in an Asian-associated ancestry cluster had fewer N-insertions in productive TCRs, according to a later genetic analysis. According to a later analysis, most CMV-associated TCR beta chains appeared to be HLA-restricted, and the HLA associations seemed to be driven largely by CMV exposure. Only TCR beta chains were sequenced in this cohort, and the absence of alpha or paired-chain data limited detectable features. Linkage disequilibrium might explain the correlated functional status among segregating V segments, but an unknown experimental factor could not be excluded. In vitro tests confirmed that a few of the cytomegalovirus-associated TCR beta chains recognize cytomegalovirus antigens. An earlier analysis of approximately 540 of the donors showed that most TCR beta V segments appeared in productive rearrangements either about 87% or about 30% of the time, which broadly matched IMGT annotations. In a later analysis, around 17,000 TCR beta sequences were associated with specific HLA alleles at a false discovery rate of 0.05. In both the original and validation cohorts, the classifier was reported to diagnose cytomegalovirus status with high specificity and sensitivity. Because some donors lacked HLA typing at each locus, the association tests relied only on the typed subset. Across donors, most TCR sequences were observed very rarely, whereas some public TCRs were present in many individuals. In a later genetic analysis, a missense DCLRE1C variant was associated with V-gene and J-gene trimming of TCR beta chains, and the association was replicated in an independent cohort. A further reported finding was that TCR beta sequences accurately predicted the HLA-A and HLA-B alleles for most subjects in the first cohort. In a later analysis, HLA-associated TCR beta chains were found to be more clonally expanded and to have lower generation probabilities than equally common non-associated chains. According to the authors, the approach could potentially be generalized to other disease states and immunological phenotypes. When HLA alleles, especially DR and DQ, strongly co-occurred, TCR associations were difficult to assign to individual alleles. The presence/absence analyses assumed that sequencing depth was roughly uniform across donors, and that assumption may not be true. Some IMGT-functional V segments, including TRBV6-2 and TRBV6-3, could not be distinguished by the 87-base-pair reads and were therefore excluded.

The protocol used for the library was the immunoSEQ multiplex PCR assay. The multiplex PCR relied on a mix of 60 forward primers for TCR Vbeta segments and 13 reverse primers for TCR Jbeta segments. The CDR3 region of rearranged TCR beta genes was amplified from genomic DNA by a multiplex PCR assay. The Illumina HiSeq System was used to sequence the amplified TCR beta libraries as 87-base-pair reads. Turning to the authors' computational methods: A later analysis tallied roughly 78 million unique TCR beta chains across the 666 repertoires, and about 12 million of those chains were shared by two or more donors. A nearest-neighbor algorithm error-corrected the raw reads and collapsed the reads into unique sequences, merging closely related sequences to remove PCR and sequencing errors. V, D and J gene segments were assigned by aligning CDR3 sequences to IMGT reference sequences. For a sequence to be retained, a match of at least six nucleotides to both a V gene segment and a J gene segment was required. A rearrangement was called productive if the CDR3 had no stop codons and remained in frame with V and J, and every other rearrangement was called non-productive. Following IMGT convention, CDR3 was defined as the stretch from the second conserved V-encoded cysteine up to the conserved J-encoded phenylalanine. Sequences without an unambiguous match to a single V gene segment were excluded from the earlier analysis of several hundred of the donors. An earlier analysis of just under 600 of the donors called V segments functional above 56.7% productive rearrangements and segregating when the between-donor standard deviation exceeded 5%. To diagnose cytomegalovirus status from the catalog of TCR beta chain sequences, a statistical classification framework was built. V and J gene assignment, in a later analysis, came from comparing TCR nucleotide sequences with IMGT/GENE-DB human TR gene sequences. In a later analysis, CDR3 sequences and most-parsimonious VDJ recombination scenarios were assigned using the TCRdist pipeline. In a later analysis, each TCR beta chain was defined by its CDR3 amino acid sequence together with its V-gene family, and reads without a unique V-gene family were excluded. To address suspected cross-contamination and a sequencing artifact, a later analysis removed around 600 highly shared, low-generation-probability nucleotide sequences. For each public chain, a later analysis derived a clonal expansion index from normalized ranks of inferred template counts within each repertoire. Generation probabilities in a later analysis came from a VDJ recombination model fitted to out-of-frame rearrangements, and those results were checked against IGoR. In a later analysis, TCR-TCR, TCR-HLA and TCR-CMV co-occurrence was scored with hypergeometric tests, and a repertoire-size bias correction was applied to TCR pairs. A later analysis estimated false discovery rates by permuting HLA or CMV assignments 20 times. A later analysis grouped co-occurring TCRs with DBSCAN, adding TCRdist sequence similarity when clustering within HLA-allele-positive subsets. Repertoires with fewer than 30,000 or more than 120,000 public chains, plus five repertoires with anomalous nucleotide sharing, were excluded from co-occurrence clustering. TCRdb obtained this table from immuneACCESS and retained in-frame rearrangements with V and J assigned. These tables miss some clones; where compared with another copy, unresolved V genes account for less than half of the shortfall, and the remainder is unexplained. The D gene and trimming were derived from the DNA, and the V and J assignments and clone size from that table. The sample includes about 100,000 clones, with 73% observed a single time. About 3.7% of the sample is held by the ten biggest clonotypes.

The cohort comprised some 700 healthy bone marrow donors. All cohort members were sampled while nominally healthy, although unrecorded immune exposures were likely present. The donor was CMV seronegative and was included in the group of several hundred seronegative cohort members. A peripheral blood sample was collected from each donor, and TCR beta sequencing was performed on peripheral blood mononuclear cells. Genomic DNA extraction from the blood cell samples was performed with the Qiagen DNeasy Blood Extraction Kit. A few counts support this clone. It has no known antigen specificity. Base qualities are not recorded, but no much larger clone differs from it by a single base. From the germline V gene, CDR1 is SGHAT and CDR2 is FQNNGV. Counted from cysteine to phenylalanine, this CDR3 has 17 amino acids. The CDR3 DNA has 51 bases and is translated from base 1. The trim is 5 bases for V and 4 bases for J, with a gap of 22 bases between the germline ends.

The receptor was derived from a middle-aged man in good health and CMV-seronegative. The specimen was PBMCs. The chain is made from TRBV11-2 and TRBJ2-3; perhaps TRBD2 is the D gene, with 7 bases matching. The nucleotide sequence reads TGTGCCAGCAGCCCCGGGGGGCGGGGGAGTTTCGCAGATACGCAGTATTTT. Its translation is CASSPGGRGSFADTQYF.